Listed below are T cell receptor beta chains from one sample, sequenced in a study of control samples from healthy donors and cancer patients. Only in-frame clones appear in the TCRdb table, and some are missing; sequencing was by immunoSEQ multiplex PCR. The sample comprises some 150,000 clones, roughly 89% of which are singletons, and about 7.6% rests with the top ten. Material for sequencing was blood. Source of these receptors: a man aged 18 to 30 in good health. The CDR3 runs from the conserved cysteine through the conserved F or W. A D gene is named only where the DNA matches it firmly. Size is stated for part of the rows, as once, few or many counts, or as a class when the clone is expanded.

v_call	j_call	d_call	clone_size	cdr3_aa	cdr3_nt
TRBV5-1	TRBJ1-3	TRBD1	-	CASRGTGPSGNTIYF	TGCGCCAGCCGCGGGACAGGGCCTTCCGGAAACACCATATATTTT
TRBV5-1	TRBJ2-7	-	-	CASSLGTTGYEQYF	TGCGCCAGCAGCTTGGGGACGACAGGTTACGAGCAGTACTTC
TRBV9	TRBJ1-2	TRBD1	-	CASSTYAQGNYGYTF	TGTGCCAGCAGCACCTACGCACAGGGGAACTATGGCTACACCTTC
TRBV6-5	TRBJ1-6	TRBD1	-	CASRGTGRISPLHF	TGTGCCAGCAGGGGGACAGGGAGGATTTCACCCCTCCACTTT
TRBV6-2/TRBV6-3	TRBJ1-1	-	-	CASSYRSVSGDTEAFF	TGTGCCAGCAGTTACCGTTCCGTGTCGGGCGACACTGAAGCTTTCTTT
TRBV2	TRBJ2-7	TRBD1	-	CASSDTGTDEQYF	TGTGCCAGCAGTGATACAGGGACAGACGAGCAGTACTTC
TRBV10-3	TRBJ2-3	-	-	CAISPAIDTDTQYF	TGTGCCATCAGCCCGGCAATAGACACAGATACGCAGTATTTT
TRBV13	TRBJ2-1	TRBD1	-	CASSLRQGGHNEQFF	TGTGCCAGCAGCCTTCGACAGGGGGGGCACAATGAGCAGTTCTTC
TRBV3-1/TRBV3-2	TRBJ2-1	-	-	CASSKYNVPINEQFF	TGTGCCAGCAGCAAGTACAACGTCCCCATTAATGAGCAGTTCTTC
TRBV12-3/TRBV12-4	TRBJ1-1	-	-	CASSFARNTEAFF	TGTGCCAGCAGTTTCGCCAGGAACACTGAAGCTTTCTTT
TRBV6-5	TRBJ1-6	-	-	CASRITGNSPLHF	TGTGCCAGCAGGATTACAGGGAATTCACCCCTCCACTTT
TRBV5-1	TRBJ2-7	-	-	CASSLEGGGFDEQYF	TGCGCCAGCAGCTTGGAAGGGGGAGGTTTCGACGAGCAGTACTTC
TRBV7-2	TRBJ1-1	-	-	CASRSGRDVTEAFF	TGTGCCAGCAGGTCTGGTAGAGACGTCACTGAAGCTTTCTTT
TRBV3-1/TRBV3-2	TRBJ2-1	TRBD2	-	CASSPSFAGGMAEQFF	TGTGCCAGCAGCCCCTCGTTCGCGGGGGGGATGGCTGAGCAGTTCTTC
TRBV7-2	TRBJ2-5	TRBD2	-	CASSFGSGAIFETQYF	TGTGCCAGCAGCTTTGGTAGCGGGGCCATCTTTGAGACCCAGTACTTC
TRBV7-2	TRBJ2-1	TRBD1	-	CASSQGGSSYNEQFF	TGTGCCAGCAGCCAAGGGGGCAGCTCCTACAATGAGCAGTTCTTC
TRBV5-1	TRBJ2-2	TRBD1	-	CASSLGQGFGTGELFF	TGCGCCAGCAGCTTAGGACAGGGGTTCGGCACCGGGGAGCTGTTTTTT
TRBV15	TRBJ2-7	-	-	CATSRPGQTGDEQYF	TGTGCCACCAGCAGACCCGGCCAAACAGGCGACGAGCAGTACTTC
TRBV21-1	TRBJ1-5	-	-	CASSIHRVVNQPQHF	TGTGCCAGCAGCATTCACAGGGTTGTTAATCAGCCCCAGCATTTT
TRBV28	TRBJ1-1	-	-	CASGGRFPTEAFF	TGTGCCAGCGGGGGGCGCTTTCCCACTGAAGCTTTCTTT
TRBV15	TRBJ1-2	TRBD1	-	CATSSEDRGLRSDGYTF	TGTGCCACCAGCAGCGAGGACAGGGGGCTTCGGTCCGATGGCTACACCTTC
TRBV7-2	TRBJ2-1	TRBD2	-	CASSLAGGLGGEQFF	TGTGCCAGCAGCTTAGCGGGAGGGCTTGGCGGGGAGCAGTTCTTC
TRBV7-2	TRBJ1-4	-	-	CASSLVVGDDEKLFF	TGTGCCAGCAGCTTAGTTGTAGGGGATGATGAAAAACTGTTTTTT
TRBV9	TRBJ2-6	-	-	CASSVDGLGANVLTF	TGTGCCAGCAGCGTAGATGGGTTGGGGGCCAACGTCCTGACTTTC
TRBV6-4	TRBJ1-1	-	-	CASRSDKVVSEAFF	TGTGCCAGCAGGTCAGACAAGGTAGTATCAGAAGCTTTCTTT
TRBV6-4	TRBJ1-5	-	-	CASSDRDGNQPQHF	TGTGCCAGCAGTGACAGGGACGGCAATCAGCCCCAGCATTTT
TRBV19	TRBJ1-1	-	-	CASSIMGGNTEAFF	TGTGCCAGTAGTATAATGGGCGGGAACACTGAAGCTTTCTTT
TRBV11-2	TRBJ2-5	-	once	CASSYPGGIVETQYF	TGTGCCAGCAGCTACCCCGGGGGTATTGTCGAGACCCAGTACTTC
TRBV19	TRBJ1-2	-	-	CASSIDRSTVSGYTF	TGTGCCAGTAGTATAGATCGGAGCACGGTATCGGGCTACACCTTC
TRBV2	TRBJ1-4	-	-	CASSGSAAFWEKLFF	TGTGCCAGCAGTGGTTCGGCGGCTTTTTGGGAAAAACTGTTTTTT
TRBV12-3/TRBV12-4	TRBJ2-1	TRBD1	-	CASHRGRNEQFF	TGTGCCAGCCACAGGGGGCGGAATGAGCAGTTCTTC
TRBV27	TRBJ1-5	-	-	CASSLYPPGNQPQHF	TGTGCCAGCAGTTTATACCCGCCAGGCAATCAGCCCCAGCATTTT
TRBV6-5	TRBJ2-7	-	-	CASSRQDNYEQYF	TGTGCCAGCAGTCGACAGGACAACTACGAGCAGTACTTC
TRBV6-5	TRBJ1-3	-	-	CASRPSLDSGNTIYF	TGTGCCAGCAGACCCAGCCTCGACTCTGGAAACACCATATATTTT
TRBV28	TRBJ2-7	-	-	CASSLIGGAYEQYF	TGTGCCAGCAGTTTAATAGGGGGGGCCTACGAGCAGTACTTC
TRBV27	TRBJ1-2	TRBD1	-	CASSSQGTNYGYTF	TGTGCCAGCAGTTCACAGGGGACTAACTATGGCTACACCTTC
TRBV9	TRBJ1-5	-	-	CASSVRGGPDQPQHF	TGTGCCAGCAGCGTAAGAGGTGGCCCGGATCAGCCCCAGCATTTT
TRBV28	TRBJ1-5	-	-	CASSWSGYSNQPQHF	TGTGCCAGCAGTTGGTCGGGCTATAGCAATCAGCCCCAGCATTTT
TRBV20-1	TRBJ1-3	TRBD1	-	CSASKDRGPSGNTIYF	TGCAGTGCTAGTAAGGACAGGGGGCCCTCTGGAAACACCATATATTTT
TRBV5-1	TRBJ2-2	-	-	CASSDSTRSGELFF	TGCGCCAGCAGCGACTCAACTAGGTCCGGGGAGCTGTTTTTT
TRBV30	TRBJ2-7	-	-	CAWRGGESYEQYF	TGTGCCTGGAGAGGGGGGGAATCCTACGAGCAGTACTTC
TRBV7-2	TRBJ2-7	-	-	CASSLATSYEQYF	TGTGCCAGCAGCTTAGCTACTTCCTACGAGCAGTACTTC
TRBV6-5	TRBJ1-4	-	once	CASRGSGATNEKLFF	TGTGCCAGCAGGGGTTCGGGGGCAACTAATGAAAAACTGTTTTTT
TRBV18	TRBJ1-1	TRBD1	-	CASSPGQGWTEAFF	TGTGCCAGCTCACCCGGACAGGGTTGGACTGAAGCTTTCTTT
TRBV14	TRBJ1-1	TRBD1	few	CASSRGGQVGTEAFF	TGTGCCAGCAGCCGAGGGGGACAGGTCGGGACTGAAGCTTTCTTT
TRBV9	TRBJ1-6	-	-	CASSVGGSSYNSPLHF	TGTGCCAGCAGCGTAGGAGGTAGCTCCTATAATTCACCCCTCCACTTT
TRBV5-1	TRBJ1-4	TRBD1	once	CASSLDAQGGSEKLFF	TGCGCCAGCAGCTTGGACGCACAGGGGGGGAGTGAAAAACTGTTTTTT
TRBV7-9	TRBJ1-1	TRBD1	-	CASSWTGPLNTEAFF	TGTGCCAGCAGCTGGACAGGTCCTTTGAACACTGAAGCTTTCTTT
TRBV18	TRBJ1-2	-	-	CASSPQGSNYGYTF	TGTGCCAGCTCACCACAGGGGTCTAACTATGGCTACACCTTC